This section outlines one TCR beta chain sequence together with its context. No antigen is known for it. It has no much larger one-base neighbor in the sample; base qualities were not kept. As encoded in the germline V gene, CDR1 is SGDLS while CDR2 is YYNGEE. From the cysteine up to the phenylalanine, the CDR3 has a length of 15 residues. The sequence is cut down to CDR3 DNA, 45 bases in frame from base 1. V is cut back by 2 bases and J by 2 bases, with 2 bases in the junction unmatched. The data belong to a study of blood T cell repertoires in COVID-19 (dated by TCRdb to 2019 to 2021). Background for the entire study: Collaborator samples came from the United States, Italy and Spain and covered acute and convalescent phases of COVID-19. A freely available public database, intended as a resource for researchers studying the immune response to SARS-CoV-2, is where the repertoires were released. The dataset comprised deeply sampled blood TCRbeta repertoires from subjects exposed to, actively infected with, or recovered from COVID-19. The samples were drawn from the first 160 participants of the ongoing ImmuneRACE study and from 1,254 subjects provided by 6 global collaborators. The material from the prospective study consisted of cDNA or gDNA derived from T cells, B-cell-depleted T cells, or PBMCs. A de-identified subject ID, COVID-19 status, age in years and sex were almost always included in the sample metadata. Where available, HLA class I and class II types were obtained from metadata supplied by the sample provider rather than from assay-based typing.

Points the paper makes about the study in general: The quantity of clinical and demographic metadata differed by source and by participant and was supplied without curation.

Each collaborating institution followed its own protocols to collect whole blood in K2EDTA tubes. For TCRbeta analysis, collaborators shipped samples as frozen whole blood, isolated PBMCs, or DNA extracted from either of those sample types. The immunoSEQ Assay, a bias-controlled multiplex PCR, was used to amplify TCRbeta CDR3 regions from genomic DNA. In the original analysis: Within the assay, amplification of reference gene primers was used to estimate how many nucleated cells each sample contained. Sequence reads were collapsed and filtered to measure the absolute abundance of every unique TCRbeta CDR3 rearrangement. Productive Simpson clonality was computed per sample as the square root of Simpson's diversity index over productive rearrangements. In TCRdb, the immuneACCESS table is reduced to in-frame sequences with V and J assigned. These tables do not hold every clone; where another copy was compared, an unresolved V gene accounts for under half, and the others remain unexplained. That table furnishes V, J and clone size, whereas the DNA furnished D and trimming. Within this sample are about 200,000 clones, with about three quarters of them counted one time only. Less than 7% of the sample comes from the top ten.

This chain joins TRBV9 to TRBJ2-2; 8 central bases correspond to TRBD2. The sequencing input was peripheral blood. The sequence was obtained from a woman in her 70s with acute or convalescent COVID-19. The CDR3 protein sequence reads: CASSVGLANTGELFF. The DNA sequence is TGTGCCAGCAGCGTCGGACTAGCTAACACCGGGGAGCTGTTTTTT.